These 9 T cell receptor beta chains came from one sample sequenced in a study of technical replicates of blood from several donors. Only in-frame clones appear in the TCRdb table, and some are missing; sequencing was by immunoSEQ multiplex PCR. This table has approximately 15,000 clones, 83% appearing once. The sample comprised PBMCs. The receptor source for this set is a human donor in good health.

This clone was detected only a few times. The rearrangement links TRBV9 to TRBJ1-1; unclear D gene. CDR1 and CDR2 (germline): SGDLS, YYNGEE. The CDR3 has 13 residues. Trimming shortened V by 2 bases and J by 0 bases, and 5 bases separated the two germline ends. CDR3 residues: CASSVEMNTEAFF. The CDR3 nucleotides are TGTGCCAGCAGCGTGGAGATGAACACTGAAGCTTTCTTT. The variable domain in full, with the rest retrieved from reference TRBV9 and TRBJ1-1, is DSGVTQTPKHLITATGQRVTLRCSPRSGDLSVYWYQQSLDQGLQFLIQYYNGEERAKGNILERFSAQQFPDLHSELNLSSLELGDSALYFCASSVEMNTEAFFGQGTRLTVV.

The chain recombines TRBV2 with TRBJ1-4, with D unclear. The CDR3 extends over 14 amino acids. V was pared by 4 bases and J by 7 bases, with 13 bases between. Germline V gives CDR1 SNHLY, CDR2 FYNNEI. DNA of the CDR3: TGTGCCAGCAGTGGCGGGAGGGCGGGTGAAAAACTGTTTTTT. Amino acid sequence: CASSGGRAGEKLFF.

The chain is built from TRBV7-9 and TRBJ2-1; D remains ambiguous. CDR1 is SEHNR and CDR2 is FQNEAQ in the germline V gene (reference sequence). V was trimmed by 5 bases and J by 6 bases, leaving 20 bases between them. CDR3 length equals 16 residues. For the CDR3, the DNA is TGTGCCAGCAGCACATATAGTAGTTTTCGCGGCAATGAGCAGTTCTTC. It encodes CASSTYSSFRGNEQFF.

V gene TRBV6-5 combines with J gene TRBJ2-5; a weak D match, TRBD1 (5 bases). This CDR3 is built from 15 residues. Per germline, CDR1 MNHEY and CDR2 SVGAGI. V shed 0 bases and J shed 5 bases, with 13 bases lying between them. The CDR3 is CASSYSKPHRETQYF. The CDR3, as DNA: TGTGCCAGCAGTTACTCGAAACCTCACAGGGAGACCCAGTACTTC.

The V call is TRBV28, the J call TRBJ2-1, with TRBD2 identical over 7 bases. V lost 3 bases and J lost 5; bases outside the gene matches: 7. The CDR3 extends over 15 amino acids. Germline V gene lookup returns CDR1 MDHEN and CDR2 SYDVKM. The CDR3 sequence: CASSFGLAENNEQFF. The CDR3 DNA follows: TGTGCCAGCAGTTTCGGGCTAGCGGAAAACAATGAGCAGTTCTTC. Using reference TRBV28 and TRBJ2-1 for the parts outside the CDR3, the full variable domain is DVKVTQSSRYLVKRTGEKVFLECVQDMDHENMFWYRQDPGLGLRLIYFSYDVKMKEKGDIPEGYSVSREKKERFSLILESASTNQTSMYLCASSFGLAENNEQFFGPGTRLTVL.

The V and J genes are TRBV28 and TRBJ1-2; 8 bases agree with TRBD1. Unmatched junction bases numbered 15, after V lost 5 bases and J lost 7 bases. The germline V gene encodes CDR1 MDHEN and CDR2 SYDVKM. The CDR3 is 16 amino acids. CDR3 bases: TGTGCCAGCAGTCGAGGACAGGGCGATGGGTACTCTGGCTACACCTTC. It translates to CASSRGQGDGYSGYTF.

The chain combines TRBV5-1 with TRBJ2-2; 10 nucleotides match TRBD2. The CDR3 sequence is 16 residues long. Germline V lookup: CDR1 SGHRS, CDR2 YFSETQ. Germline trimming cut 4 bases from V and 3 bases from J; bases unmatched to any gene: 6. The CDR3 coding sequence is TGCGCCAGCAGCCCCTGGACTAGCGGATACACCGGGGAGCTGTTTTTT. It yields the protein CASSPWTSGYTGELFF. Full variable domain (missing parts from reference TRBV5-1 and TRBJ2-2): KAGVTQTPRYLIKTRGQQVTLSCSPISGHRSVSWYQQTPGQGLQFLFEYFSETQRNKGNFPGRFSGRQFSNSRSEMNVSTLELGDSALYLCASSPWTSGYTGELFFGEGSRLTVL.

This clone was seen more than once but under ten times. The chain couples TRBV7-9 to TRBJ2-7; TRBD1 matches at 9 bases. The germline V gene has CDR1 SEHNR and CDR2 FQNEAQ (reference sequence). This CDR3 has 14 amino acids. Trimming took 6 bases from V and 6 from J; bases not matched to a gene: 9. The CDR3 sequence is CASSLGQGFAEQYF. In nucleotides, the CDR3 is TGTGCCAGCAGTTTGGGACAGGGATTTGCCGAGCAGTACTTC.

This chain connects TRBV14 to TRBJ1-3; D is unclear. CDR1 and CDR2 from the germline V gene are SGHDN and FVKESK. Trimming stripped 1 base from V and 0 bases from J, with 10 bases between. The CDR3 is 16 amino acids. The CDR3 DNA reads TGTGCCAGCAGCCAAGGGTACTTCGGCTCTGGAAACACCATATATTTT. It specifies CASSQGYFGSGNTIYF.